These 18 T cell receptor beta chains were sequenced from one sample in a study of blood T cell repertoires in COVID-19. The method was immunoSEQ multiplex PCR; TCRdb's version includes in-frame clones alone and lacks a portion of them. Counted here are 70,000 to 90,000 clones, roughly 85% occurring once; the ten biggest clones make up around 10%. The sequencing sample was made of peripheral blood. The receptors stem from a human donor in a cohort sampled during active COVID-19.

This chain links TRBV30 with TRBJ1-2, with a possible D match to TRBD1 (6 bases). Germline CDR1 reads GTSNPN; CDR2 reads SVGIG (reference sequence). Trimming took 2 bases from V and 7 from J, leaving 8 bases between them. CDR3 length: 11 amino acids. CDR3 protein: CAWSTGFGYTF. CDR3 nucleotide sequence: TGTGCCTGGAGTACAGGGTTTGGCTACACCTTC.

The chain couples TRBV2 to TRBJ2-7; TRBD2 matches 14 bases. Germline CDR1 reads SNHLY; CDR2 reads FYNNEI. The ends lost 5 bases at V and 7 bases at J; junction bases unmatched: 4. The CDR3 has 14 residues. For the CDR3, the DNA is TGTGCCAGCAGTACAGGACTAGCGGGAGGTGAGCAGTACTTC. Translated, it gives CASSTGLAGGEQYF.

V gene TRBV11-2 combines with J gene TRBJ1-1, with D perhaps matching TRBD1 (6 bases). CDR3 length: 15 residues. The ends were cut back, 0 bases at V and 7 bases at J, with 15 bases in the middle. CDR1 and CDR2 from the germline V gene are SGHAT and FQNNGV. The CDR3 coding sequence is TGTGCCAGCAGCTTAGATCGGACCAGGGGACATGAAGCTTTCTTT. Amino acids: CASSLDRTRGHEAFF.

The J gene is TRBJ1-5, the V gene TRBV19, with 8 bases aligning to TRBD1. With 7 bases clipped from V and 1 base from J, the junction kept 9 bases outside the gene matches. Per germline, CDR1 LNHDA and CDR2 SQIVND (reference sequence). The CDR3 length is 16 residues. This chain's CDR3 is CASISQGAVSNQPQHF. CDR3 sequence (DNA): TGTGCCAGTATTTCGCAGGGGGCGGTAAGCAATCAGCCCCAGCATTTT.

This rearrangement joins TRBV5-1 to TRBJ2-2; D perhaps matches TRBD2 (6 bases). Germline CDR1 reads SGHRS; CDR2 reads YFSETQ. The CDR3 runs 15 residues. The germline V and J ends were trimmed by 5 bases and 1 base, with 12 bases remaining between them. The CDR3 sequence is CASSIQAGNTGELFF. The DNA for the CDR3 is TGCGCCAGCAGTATCCAAGCGGGGAACACCGGGGAGCTGTTTTTT. The whole variable domain, filled in from reference TRBV5-1 and TRBJ2-2, reads KAGVTQTPRYLIKTRGQQVTLSCSPISGHRSVSWYQQTPGQGLQFLFEYFSETQRNKGNFPGRFSGRQFSNSRSEMNVSTLELGDSALYLCASSIQAGNTGELFFGEGSRLTVL.

CDR3 loop: CASSTMQGALNYGYTF. Here the CDR3 DNA reads TGTGCCAGCAGCACGATGCAGGGGGCGCTGAACTATGGCTACACCTTC. The chain employs TRBV5-6 and TRBJ1-2; 8 bases align to TRBD1. The germline V gene encodes CDR1 SGHDT and CDR2 YYEEEE. This CDR3 contains 16 residues. The trim removed 4 bases at V and 2 bases at J, leaving 10 bases unmatched.

This clone was observed a few times. The chain couples TRBV2 to TRBJ2-3; TRBD1 is a possible D gene (5 bases). CDR1 is SNHLY and CDR2 is FYNNEI in the germline V gene. V lost 7 bases, J lost 3 bases, and 14 bases lay in between. CDR3 length: 14 amino acids. CDR3: CASMSRAGTDTQYF. The CDR3 nucleotides are TGTGCCAGCATGTCCAGGGCTGGAACAGATACGCAGTATTTT.

This chain links TRBV2 with TRBJ2-5; D gene ambiguous. Trimming stripped 7 bases from V and 5 bases from J, with 11 bases between. This CDR3 has 12 amino acids. Germline V gene data show CDR1 as SNHLY and CDR2 as FYNNEI. CDR3 amino acids: CASTLAGETQYF. For the CDR3, the DNA is TGTGCCAGCACATTGGCTGGCGAGACCCAGTACTTC.

This clone was recorded at least ten times. The chain has TRBV7-6 and TRBJ2-1; 7 bases fit TRBD1. The germline V gene encodes CDR1 SGHVS and CDR2 FNYEAQ. There are 15 residues in the CDR3. V gave up 2 bases and J gave up 0 bases; unmatched junction bases: 1. CDR3 loop: CASSLRDSSYNEQFF. The CDR3 nucleotides read TGTGCCAGCAGCTTAAGGGACAGCTCCTACAATGAGCAGTTCTTC.

The V and J genes are TRBV28 and TRBJ2-5; 7 bases are shared with TRBD2. Trimming at V came to 3 bases and at J to 5 bases, leaving 3 bases not matched to a gene. CDR3 size: 13 residues. Germline values: CDR1 MDHEN, CDR2 SYDVKM. DNA of the CDR3: TGTGCCAGCAGTTTCTCAGCGGGGGAGACCCAGTACTTC. Its protein is CASSFSAGETQYF. The variable domain in full, completed from reference TRBV28 and TRBJ2-5, reads DVKVTQSSRYLVKRTGEKVFLECVQDMDHENMFWYRQDPGLGLRLIYFSYDVKMKEKGDIPEGYSVSREKKERFSLILESASTNQTSMYLCASSFSAGETQYFGPGTRLLVL.

This clone was found many times. V gene TRBV5-1 combines with J gene TRBJ1-3; D is ambiguous. The ends were cut back, 0 bases at V and 0 bases at J, with 7 bases in the middle. The CDR3 sequence is 15 residues long. CDR1 is SGHRS, CDR2 YFSETQ, per germline. In DNA, the CDR3 is TGCGCCAGCAGCTTGGGACCTAGCTCTGGAAACACCATATATTTT. Its protein is CASSLGPSSGNTIYF. Combining the CDR3 with reference TRBV5-1 and TRBJ1-3 gives the whole variable domain KAGVTQTPRYLIKTRGQQVTLSCSPISGHRSVSWYQQTPGQGLQFLFEYFSETQRNKGNFPGRFSGRQFSNSRSEMNVSTLELGDSALYLCASSLGPSSGNTIYFGEGSWLTVV.

This rearrangement joins TRBV6-5 to TRBJ2-7; TRBD2 matches at 9 bases. This CDR3 contains 16 residues. The trim removed 4 bases at V and 6 bases at J, leaving 13 bases unmatched. Germline CDR1 MNHEY, CDR2 SVGAGI. DNA for the CDR3: TGTGCCAGCAGTTTAACGATAGCGGGAGTATCGGGCGAGCAGTACTTC. Its protein is CASSLTIAGVSGEQYF.

The chain uses TRBV11-2 and TRBJ2-7, with 10 bases matching TRBD2. The trim removed 5 bases at V and 5 bases at J, leaving 12 bases unmatched. The CDR3 length is 16 residues. Germline CDR1 is SGHAT and CDR2 is FQNNGV. The CDR3 here is CASSRGASGRSNEQYF. In DNA, the CDR3 is TGTGCCAGCAGCCGGGGGGCTAGCGGGAGAAGCAACGAGCAGTACTTC.

The chain has TRBV10-2 and TRBJ1-6; TRBD1 is a possible D gene (5 bases). The CDR3 runs to 17 residues. The germline V and J ends were trimmed by 7 bases and 7 bases, with 23 bases remaining between them. Germline assignment: CDR1 WSHSY and CDR2 SAAADI. CDR3 region: CASKSTSGGGTNSPLHF. CDR3 DNA sequence: TGCGCCAGCAAGTCTACCTCCGGAGGAGGGACCAATTCACCCCTCCACTTT.

This clone has a handful of counts. This rearrangement joins TRBV3-1 (or the pseudogene TRBV3-2) to TRBJ2-5; D gene ambiguous. Germline CDR1 LGHDT, CDR2 YNNKEL (reference sequence). V was clipped by 2 bases and J by 2 bases, with 12 bases between them. The CDR3 has 15 amino acids. The CDR3 reads CASSQPTGPQETQYF. The DNA for the CDR3 is TGTGCCAGCAGCCAACCGACGGGTCCACAAGAGACCCAGTACTTC.

This sequence joins TRBV5-1 and TRBJ1-5, with a possible D match to TRBD1 (5 bases). Germline V lookup: CDR1 SGHRS, CDR2 YFSETQ. Trimming shortened V by 0 bases and J by 5 bases, and 6 bases separated the two germline ends. The CDR3 is made up of 13 amino acids. The chain's CDR3 is CASSLATDQPQHF. The CDR3 coding sequence is TGCGCCAGCAGCTTGGCGACAGATCAGCCCCAGCATTTT.

This chain connects TRBV28 to TRBJ2-4; 7 positions agree with TRBD2. V was clipped by 6 bases and J by 11 bases; unmatched bases: 16. The CDR3 is 15 amino acids. CDR1 MDHEN and CDR2 SYDVKM come from the germline V gene. CDR3 nucleotide sequence: TGTGCCAGCAGACTATGGAGCGACCGCGGGGGATTTCAGTACTTC. Its translation: CASRLWSDRGGFQYF.

The rearrangement uses TRBV18 and TRBJ1-5; a weak D match, TRBD1 (5 bases). V lost 3 bases and J 1 base, leaving 13 bases between the germline ends. The CDR3 extends over 16 amino acids. Germline assignment: CDR1 KGHSH and CDR2 LQKENI. CDR3 nucleotide sequence: TGTGCCAGCTCACCTACCCCAGGGCAAAGCAATCAGCCCCAGCATTTT. Translation: CASSPTPGQSNQPQHF.